The T cell receptor (beta chain) described here comes from a study of OX40 agonist ivuxolimab in advanced cancers. A note on the overall study: Ivuxolimab was an agonistic, fully human IgG2 monoclonal antibody directed against OX40 (CD134), a costimulatory receptor. Intravenous ivuxolimab was administered to patients every 2 weeks at six dose levels: 0.01, 0.1, 0.3, 1.5, 3 and 10 mg/kg. Among the approximately 50 dose-escalation patients, about 19 had hepatocellular carcinoma, 15 or so melanoma, 9 renal cell carcinoma and 9 head and neck cancer. The dose-escalation cohort was roughly 80% male with a mean age of around 62 years, ranging from about 23 to 85. Prior anti-PD-1, anti-PD-L1 or anti-CTLA-4 therapy was permitted, and checkpoint inhibitors had been received by roughly 40% of dose-escalation patients. Partial responses occurred in three dose-escalation patients, of whom one had hepatocellular carcinoma and two had cutaneous melanoma. Peripheral TCRbeta sequencing was intended to test whether TCR sequence diversity was altered and clonal T-cell expansion was caused by ivuxolimab. The paper covers the monotherapy dose-escalation part of the phase I ivuxolimab trial, which included N of about 51 patients.

Overall study outcomes, separate from this receptor: Low levels of normalized T-cell clonal expansion were also shown by some nonresponding patients. At doses of 0.1 to 3.0 mg/kg, clonal expansion of both CD4+ and CD8+ T cells in blood was seen between baseline and week 6. Partial responders in the 0.1-3.0 mg/kg groups had among the lowest normalized peripheral clonal expansion, especially among CD8+ T cells. On average, CD8+ T cells showed more expanded clones than CD4+ T cells after ivuxolimab. The antigen specificity of the clonally expanded peripheral T cells was not determined.

For this clone: Its recognized antigen is unknown. No clone much larger than this one lies a single base away; base qualities are absent.

Ends trimmed: V by 3 bases, J by 9 bases; bases unmatched to a gene: 12. CDR1 is given as SGHVS and CDR2 as FNYEAQ, both from the germline V gene. The CDR3 covers 17 residues, taking in both the cysteine and the phenylalanine. Only the CDR3 portion is preserved as DNA: 51 bases, with reading frame beginning at the first base. To sequence the TCRbeta CDR3 region, genomic DNA was isolated from the sorted cells. The immunoSEQ Assay was used for sequencing of TCRbeta CDR3 regions. Sourced from immuneACCESS, this table was stored by TCRdb with only in-frame sequences that have V and J called. A share of the clones is absent; for the studies checked, an unresolved V gene accounts for under half, and the remainder has no known explanation. This sample is represented by approximately 66,000 clones; approximately 86% of them were singletons. The ten biggest clones cover roughly 1.1% of the sample. The trial excluded patients who had a history of autoimmune disease or who were on systemic immunosuppression. Peripheral blood for TCR sequencing was drawn from every dose cohort at baseline, at cycle 4 day 1 and at cycle 7 day 1. Samples were obtained from an open-label, multicenter, first-in-human phase I dose-escalation trial of ivuxolimab. Adults with locally advanced or metastatic melanoma, renal cell, hepatocellular, or head and neck squamous cell carcinoma were enrolled in the trial. CD4+ and CD8+ T cells were sorted separately from peripheral blood before TCR sequencing.

Specimen: CD4+ or CD8+ T cells sorted from blood, collected in a trial of the OX40 agonist ivuxolimab. This TCR came from an adult with an advanced solid tumor such as melanoma, head and neck, liver or kidney cancer. Recombination joined TRBV7-6 with TRBJ2-1; 12 middle bases align to TRBD2. The sequenced DNA is TGTGCCAGCAGCTTGGGTACTAGCGGGGGGACGTACGCTGAGCAGTTCTTC. The translation is CASSLGTSGGTYAEQFF.